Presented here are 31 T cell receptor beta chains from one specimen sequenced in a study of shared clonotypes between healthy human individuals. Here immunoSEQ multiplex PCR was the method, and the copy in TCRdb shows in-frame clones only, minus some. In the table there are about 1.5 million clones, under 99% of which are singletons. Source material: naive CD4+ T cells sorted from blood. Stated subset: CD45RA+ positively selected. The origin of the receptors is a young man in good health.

CDR3 in amino acids: CASSRDRANEQFF. CDR3 DNA: TGTGCCAGCAGTCGAGACAGGGCCAATGAGCAGTTCTTC. The J gene is TRBJ2-1, the V gene TRBV11-2, with TRBD1 matching over 7 bases. CDR1 is SGHAT and CDR2 is FQNNGV in the germline V gene. V lost 6 bases, J lost 6 bases, and 5 bases stayed unmatched. The CDR3 is made up of 13 amino acids.

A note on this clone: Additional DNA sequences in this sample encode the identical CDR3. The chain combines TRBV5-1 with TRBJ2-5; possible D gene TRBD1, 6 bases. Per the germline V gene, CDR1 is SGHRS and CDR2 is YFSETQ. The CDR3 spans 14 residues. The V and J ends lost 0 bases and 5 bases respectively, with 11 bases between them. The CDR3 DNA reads TGCGCCAGCAGCTTGGACAGGGTGTGGGAGACCCAGTACTTC. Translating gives CASSLDRVWETQYF.

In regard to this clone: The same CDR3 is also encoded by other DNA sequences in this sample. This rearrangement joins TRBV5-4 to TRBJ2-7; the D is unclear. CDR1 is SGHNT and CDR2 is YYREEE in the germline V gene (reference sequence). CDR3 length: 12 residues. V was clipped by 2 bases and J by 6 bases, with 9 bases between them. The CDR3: CASSLIGSEQYF. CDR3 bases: TGTGCCAGCAGCTTAATTGGATCCGAGCAGTACTTC.

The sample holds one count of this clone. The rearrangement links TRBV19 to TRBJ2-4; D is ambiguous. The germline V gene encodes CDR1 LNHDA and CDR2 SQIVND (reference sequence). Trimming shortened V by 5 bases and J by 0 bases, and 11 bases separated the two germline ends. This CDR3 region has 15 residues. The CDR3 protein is CASSSPDIAKNIQYF. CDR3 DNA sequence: TGTGCCAGTAGTTCCCCCGACATAGCCAAAAACATTCAGTACTTC.

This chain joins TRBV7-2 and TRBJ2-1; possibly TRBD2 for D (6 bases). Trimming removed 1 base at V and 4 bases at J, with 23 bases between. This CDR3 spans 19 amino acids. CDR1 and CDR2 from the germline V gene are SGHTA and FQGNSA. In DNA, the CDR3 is TGTGCCAGCAGCTTAGGCCCCCCAGTCGGTCTCGGGGGATACAATGAGCAGTTCTTC. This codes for CASSLGPPVGLGGYNEQFF.

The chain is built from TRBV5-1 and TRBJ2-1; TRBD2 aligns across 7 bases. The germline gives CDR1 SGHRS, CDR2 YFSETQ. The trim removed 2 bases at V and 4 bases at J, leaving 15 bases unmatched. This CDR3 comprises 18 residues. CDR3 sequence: CASSFRLVLGEGYNEQFF. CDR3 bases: TGCGCCAGCAGCTTTCGGCTCGTTTTGGGGGAGGGATACAATGAGCAGTTCTTC.

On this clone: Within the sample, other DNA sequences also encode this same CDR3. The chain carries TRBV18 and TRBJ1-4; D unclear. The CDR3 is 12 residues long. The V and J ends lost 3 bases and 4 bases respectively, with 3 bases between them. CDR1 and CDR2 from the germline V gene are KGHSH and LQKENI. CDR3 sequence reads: CASSPSNEKLFF. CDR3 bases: TGTGCCAGCTCACCCAGTAATGAAAAACTGTTTTTT.

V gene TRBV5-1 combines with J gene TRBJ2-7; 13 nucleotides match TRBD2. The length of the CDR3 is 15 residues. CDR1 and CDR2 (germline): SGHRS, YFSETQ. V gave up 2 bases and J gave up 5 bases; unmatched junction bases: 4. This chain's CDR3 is CASSLLAGGQDEQYF. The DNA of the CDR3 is TGCGCCAGCAGCTTACTAGCGGGAGGGCAGGACGAGCAGTACTTC.

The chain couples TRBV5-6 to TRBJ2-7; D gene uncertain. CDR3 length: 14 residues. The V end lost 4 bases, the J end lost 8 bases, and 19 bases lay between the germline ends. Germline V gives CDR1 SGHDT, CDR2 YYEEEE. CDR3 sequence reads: CASSQRYPRSQQYF. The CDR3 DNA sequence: TGTGCCAGCAGCCAGAGATACCCCCGCTCACAGCAGTACTTC.

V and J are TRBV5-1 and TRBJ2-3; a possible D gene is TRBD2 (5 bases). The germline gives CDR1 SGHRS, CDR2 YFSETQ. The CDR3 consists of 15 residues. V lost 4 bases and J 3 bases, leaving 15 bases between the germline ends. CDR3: CASSLARVVTDTQYF. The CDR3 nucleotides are TGCGCCAGCAGCCTGGCGAGGGTGGTGACAGATACGCAGTATTTT.

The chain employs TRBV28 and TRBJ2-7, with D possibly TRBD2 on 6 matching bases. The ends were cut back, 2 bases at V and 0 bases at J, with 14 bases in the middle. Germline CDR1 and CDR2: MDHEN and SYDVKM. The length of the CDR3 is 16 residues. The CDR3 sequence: CASSLVIGGASYEQYF. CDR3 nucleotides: TGTGCCAGCAGTTTAGTGATAGGAGGGGCCTCCTACGAGCAGTACTTC.

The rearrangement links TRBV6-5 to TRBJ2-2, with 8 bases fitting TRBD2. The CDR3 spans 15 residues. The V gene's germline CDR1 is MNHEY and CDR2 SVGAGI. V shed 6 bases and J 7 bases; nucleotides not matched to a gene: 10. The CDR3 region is CASSPTSGRRGELFF. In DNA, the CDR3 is TGTGCCAGCAGCCCCACTAGCGGCAGGCGCGGGGAGCTGTTTTTT.

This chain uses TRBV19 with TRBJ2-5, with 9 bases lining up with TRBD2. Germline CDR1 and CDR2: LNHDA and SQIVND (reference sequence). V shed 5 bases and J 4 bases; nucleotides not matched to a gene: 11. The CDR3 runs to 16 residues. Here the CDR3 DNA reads TGTGCCAGTAGTGTCTTCCCAGCGGGAGGCCTAGAGACCCAGTACTTC. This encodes CASSVFPAGGLETQYF.

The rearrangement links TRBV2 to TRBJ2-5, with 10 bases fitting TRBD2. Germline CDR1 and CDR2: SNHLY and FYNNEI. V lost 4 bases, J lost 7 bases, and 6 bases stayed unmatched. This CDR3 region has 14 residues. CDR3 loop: CASSGAGGPGTQYF. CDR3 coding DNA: TGTGCCAGCAGTGGAGCGGGAGGGCCGGGGACCCAGTACTTC.

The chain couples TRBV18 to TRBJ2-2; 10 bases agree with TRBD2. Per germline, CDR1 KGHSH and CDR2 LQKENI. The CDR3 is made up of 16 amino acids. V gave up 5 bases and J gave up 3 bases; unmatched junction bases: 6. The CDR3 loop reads CASSTWTSGDTGELFF. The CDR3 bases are TGTGCCAGCTCAACTTGGACTAGCGGCGACACCGGGGAGCTGTTTTTT.

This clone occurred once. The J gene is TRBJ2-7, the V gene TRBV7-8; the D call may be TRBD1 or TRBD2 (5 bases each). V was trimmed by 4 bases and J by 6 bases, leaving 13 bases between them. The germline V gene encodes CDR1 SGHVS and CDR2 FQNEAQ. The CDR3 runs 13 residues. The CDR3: CASSSGTVLEQYF. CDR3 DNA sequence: TGTGCCAGCAGCTCCGGGACGGTACTCGAGCAGTACTTC. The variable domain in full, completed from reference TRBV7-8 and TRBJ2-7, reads GAGVSQSPRYKVAKRGQDVALRCDPISGHVSLFWYQQALGQGPEFLTYFQNEAQLDKSGLPSDRFFAERPEGSVSTLKIQRTQQEDSAVYLCASSSGTVLEQYFGPGTRLTVT.

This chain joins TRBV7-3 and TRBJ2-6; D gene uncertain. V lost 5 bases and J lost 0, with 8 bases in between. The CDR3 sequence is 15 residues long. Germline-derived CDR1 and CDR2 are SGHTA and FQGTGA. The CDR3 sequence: CASSTSPSGANVLTF. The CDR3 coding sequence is TGTGCCAGCAGCACCTCCCCCTCTGGGGCCAACGTCCTGACTTTC.

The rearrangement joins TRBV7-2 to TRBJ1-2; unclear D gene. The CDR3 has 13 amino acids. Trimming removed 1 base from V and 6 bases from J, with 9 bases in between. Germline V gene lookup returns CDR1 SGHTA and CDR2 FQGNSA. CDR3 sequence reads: CASSLESVHGYTF. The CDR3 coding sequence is TGTGCCAGCAGCTTAGAGAGTGTGCATGGCTACACCTTC.

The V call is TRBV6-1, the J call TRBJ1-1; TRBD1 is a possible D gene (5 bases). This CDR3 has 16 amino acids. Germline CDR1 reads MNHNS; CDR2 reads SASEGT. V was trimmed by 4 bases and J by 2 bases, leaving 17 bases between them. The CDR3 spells CASSGGAGFINTEAFF. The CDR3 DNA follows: TGTGCCAGCAGTGGGGGCGCTGGGTTTATCAACACTGAAGCTTTCTTT.

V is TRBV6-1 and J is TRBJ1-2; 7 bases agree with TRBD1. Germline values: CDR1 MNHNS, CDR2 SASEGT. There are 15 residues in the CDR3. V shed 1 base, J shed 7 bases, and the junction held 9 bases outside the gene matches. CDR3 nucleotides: TGTGCCAGCAGTGAAGAGTGGGAGGGGGCTCCTGGCTACACCTTC. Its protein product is CASSEEWEGAPGYTF.

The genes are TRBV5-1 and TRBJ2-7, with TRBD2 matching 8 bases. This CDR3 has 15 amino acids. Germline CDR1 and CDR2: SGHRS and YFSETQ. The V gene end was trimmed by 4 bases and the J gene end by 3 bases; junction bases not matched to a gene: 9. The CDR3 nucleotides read TGCGCCAGCAGCGACCACGCGGGAGGCAACTACGAGCAGTACTTC. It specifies CASSDHAGGNYEQYF.

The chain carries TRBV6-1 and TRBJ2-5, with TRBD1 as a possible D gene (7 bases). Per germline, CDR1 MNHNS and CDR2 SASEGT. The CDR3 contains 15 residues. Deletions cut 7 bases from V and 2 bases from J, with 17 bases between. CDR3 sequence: CASTGGLGTQETQYF. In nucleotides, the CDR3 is TGTGCCAGCACAGGGGGACTCGGGACTCAAGAGACCCAGTACTTC.

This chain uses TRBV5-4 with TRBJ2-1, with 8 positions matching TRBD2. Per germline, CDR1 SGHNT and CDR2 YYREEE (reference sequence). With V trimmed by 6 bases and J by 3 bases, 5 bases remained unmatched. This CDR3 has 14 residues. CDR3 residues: CASTPSGSYNEQFF. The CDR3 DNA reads TGTGCCAGCACCCCCAGCGGGAGCTACAATGAGCAGTTCTTC. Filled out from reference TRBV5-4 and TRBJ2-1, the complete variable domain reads ETGVTQSPTHLIKTRGQQVTLRCSSQSGHNTVSWYQQALGQGPQFIFQYYREEENGRGNFPPRFSGLQFPNYSSELNVNALELDDSALYLCASTPSGSYNEQFFGPGTRLTVL.

The CDR3 reads CASSSGRRATNEQYF. The CDR3 nucleotides read TGTGCCAGCAGTTCCGGCCGCCGTGCGACCAACGAGCAGTACTTC. This rearrangement joins TRBV6-5 to TRBJ2-7; the D is unclear. The V end was cut by 4 bases, the J end by 5 bases, with 18 bases between. The germline gives CDR1 MNHEY, CDR2 SVGAGI. The CDR3 length is 15 residues.

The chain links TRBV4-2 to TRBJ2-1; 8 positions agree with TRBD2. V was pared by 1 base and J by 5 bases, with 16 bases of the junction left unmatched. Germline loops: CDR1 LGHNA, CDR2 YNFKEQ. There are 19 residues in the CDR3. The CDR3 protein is CASSQVISGSSFPNNEQFF. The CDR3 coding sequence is TGTGCCAGCAGCCAAGTTATAAGCGGGAGCTCCTTTCCTAACAATGAGCAGTTCTTC.

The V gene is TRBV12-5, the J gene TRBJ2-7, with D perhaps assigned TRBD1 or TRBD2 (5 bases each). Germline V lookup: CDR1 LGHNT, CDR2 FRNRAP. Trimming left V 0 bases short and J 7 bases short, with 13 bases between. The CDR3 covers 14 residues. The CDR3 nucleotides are TGTGCTAGTGGTTTGGTCCTTACGGGGCGGGAGCAGTACTTC. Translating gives CASGLVLTGREQYF.

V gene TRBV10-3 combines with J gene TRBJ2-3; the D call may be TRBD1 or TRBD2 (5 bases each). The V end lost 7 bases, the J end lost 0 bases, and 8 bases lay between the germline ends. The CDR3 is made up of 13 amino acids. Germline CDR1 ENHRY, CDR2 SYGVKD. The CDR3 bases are TGTGCCATCATGGGGGACAGCACAGATACGCAGTATTTT. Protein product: CAIMGDSTDTQYF.

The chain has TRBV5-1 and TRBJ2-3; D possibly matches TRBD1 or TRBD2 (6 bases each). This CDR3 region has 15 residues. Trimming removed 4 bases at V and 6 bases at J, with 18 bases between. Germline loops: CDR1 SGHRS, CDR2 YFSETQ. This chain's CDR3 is CASSGGPARVDTQYF. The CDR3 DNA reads TGCGCCAGCAGCGGGGGGCCAGCTCGGGTGGATACGCAGTATTTT.

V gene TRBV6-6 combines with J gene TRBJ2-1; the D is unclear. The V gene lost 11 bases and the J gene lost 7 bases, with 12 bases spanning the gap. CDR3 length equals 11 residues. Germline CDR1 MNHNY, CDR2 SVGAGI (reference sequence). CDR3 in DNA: TGTGCCGCAAAACAAGAAAATGAGCAGTTCTTC. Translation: CAAKQENEQFF.

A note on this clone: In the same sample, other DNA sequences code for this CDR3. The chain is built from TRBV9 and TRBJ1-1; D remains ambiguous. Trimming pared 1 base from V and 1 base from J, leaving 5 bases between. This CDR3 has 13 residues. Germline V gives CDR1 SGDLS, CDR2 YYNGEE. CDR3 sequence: CASSVSGNTEAFF. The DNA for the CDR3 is TGTGCCAGCAGCGTATCAGGGAACACTGAAGCTTTCTTT.

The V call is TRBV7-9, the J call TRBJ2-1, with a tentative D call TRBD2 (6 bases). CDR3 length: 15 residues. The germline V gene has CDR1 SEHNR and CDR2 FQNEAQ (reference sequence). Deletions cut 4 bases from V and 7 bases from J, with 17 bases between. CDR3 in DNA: TGTGCCAGCAGCTCGCGGGGAGGAGCTTATAATGAGCAGTTCTTC. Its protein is CASSSRGGAYNEQFF.